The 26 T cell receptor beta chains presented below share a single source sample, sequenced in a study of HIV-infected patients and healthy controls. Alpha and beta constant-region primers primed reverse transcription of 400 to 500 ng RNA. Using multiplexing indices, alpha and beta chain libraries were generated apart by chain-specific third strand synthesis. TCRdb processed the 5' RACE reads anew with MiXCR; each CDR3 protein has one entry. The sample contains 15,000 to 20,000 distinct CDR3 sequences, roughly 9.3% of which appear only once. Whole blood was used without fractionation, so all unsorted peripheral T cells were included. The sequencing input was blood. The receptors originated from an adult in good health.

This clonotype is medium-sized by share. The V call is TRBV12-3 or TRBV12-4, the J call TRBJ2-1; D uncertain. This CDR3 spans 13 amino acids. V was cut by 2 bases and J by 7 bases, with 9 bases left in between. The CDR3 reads CASSLSSLNEQFF. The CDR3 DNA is TGTGCCAGCAGTTTAAGCTCCCTGAATGAGCAGTTCTTC.

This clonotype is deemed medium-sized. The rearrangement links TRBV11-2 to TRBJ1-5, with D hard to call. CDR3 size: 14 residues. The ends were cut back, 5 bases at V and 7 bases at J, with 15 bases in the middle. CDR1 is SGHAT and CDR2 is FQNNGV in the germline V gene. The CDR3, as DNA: TGTGCCAGCAGCATCGACATGGGTGGCCAGCCCCAGCATTTT. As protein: CASSIDMGGQPQHF.

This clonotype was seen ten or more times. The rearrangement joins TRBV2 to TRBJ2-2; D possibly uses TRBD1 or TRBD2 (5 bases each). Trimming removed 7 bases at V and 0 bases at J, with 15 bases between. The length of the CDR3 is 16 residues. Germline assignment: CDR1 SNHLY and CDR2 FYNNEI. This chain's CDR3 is CASIEGPGSNTGELFF. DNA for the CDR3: TGTGCCAGCATTGAGGGGCCGGGATCGAACACCGGGGAGCTGTTTTTT.

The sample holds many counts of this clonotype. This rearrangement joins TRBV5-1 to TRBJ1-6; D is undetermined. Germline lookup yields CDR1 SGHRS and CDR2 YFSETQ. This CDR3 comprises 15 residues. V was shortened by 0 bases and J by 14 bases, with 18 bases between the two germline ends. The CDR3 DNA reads TGCGCCAGCAGCTTGGTAGATCCGAGCGTGGGTTCCCTCCACTTT. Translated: CASSLVDPSVGSLHF.

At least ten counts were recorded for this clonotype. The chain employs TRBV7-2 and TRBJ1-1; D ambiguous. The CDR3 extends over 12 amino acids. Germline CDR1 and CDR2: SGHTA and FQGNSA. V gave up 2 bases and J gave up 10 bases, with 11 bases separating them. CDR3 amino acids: CASSLLGLGAFF. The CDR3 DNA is TGTGCCAGCAGCTTATTGGGCCTGGGAGCTTTCTTT.

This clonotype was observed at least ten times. Here the CDR3 DNA reads TGTGCCAGCAGTTTAGCGCCCCTCACCACAGATACGCAGTATTTT. This translates into CASSLAPLTTDTQYF. The chain uses TRBV12-3 or TRBV12-4 and TRBJ2-3, with no clear D. The germline V and J ends were trimmed by 0 bases and 2 bases, with 9 bases remaining between them. The CDR3 loop spans 15 amino acids.

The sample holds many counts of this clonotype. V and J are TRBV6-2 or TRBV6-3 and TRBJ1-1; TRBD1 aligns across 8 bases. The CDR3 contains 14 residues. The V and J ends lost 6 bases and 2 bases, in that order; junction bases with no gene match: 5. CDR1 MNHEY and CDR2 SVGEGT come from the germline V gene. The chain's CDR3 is CASSYGQGNTEAFF. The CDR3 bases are TGTGCCAGCAGCTACGGACAGGGAAACACTGAAGCTTTCTTT.

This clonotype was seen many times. CDR3 coding DNA: TGTGCCAGCAGCGCTCCTACTAGGAGAAGCACAGATACGCAGTATTTT. Translating gives CASSAPTRRSTDTQYF. This chain joins TRBV7-2 and TRBJ2-3; possible D gene TRBD2, 5 bases. The CDR3 runs to 16 residues. Germline V gene lookup returns CDR1 SGHTA and CDR2 FQGNSA. The germline V and J ends were trimmed by 5 bases and 0 bases, with 15 bases remaining between them.

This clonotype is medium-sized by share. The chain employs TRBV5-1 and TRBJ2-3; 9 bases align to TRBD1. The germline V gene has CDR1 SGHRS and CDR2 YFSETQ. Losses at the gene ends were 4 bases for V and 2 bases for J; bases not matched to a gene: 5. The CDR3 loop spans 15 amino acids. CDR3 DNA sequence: TGCGCCAGCAGCGTTGACAGGGGGTACACAGATACGCAGTATTTT. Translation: CASSVDRGYTDTQYF.

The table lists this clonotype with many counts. The CDR3: CASNEAGTSNTDTQYF. The CDR3 DNA sequence: TGTGCCAGCAACGAAGCCGGGACTAGTAATACAGATACGCAGTATTTT. The chain has TRBV6-2 or TRBV6-3 and TRBJ2-3; 8 bases line up with TRBD2. V was pared by 7 bases and J by 3 bases, with 12 bases of the junction left unmatched. Per germline, CDR1 MNHEY and CDR2 SVGEGT. This CDR3 has 16 amino acids.

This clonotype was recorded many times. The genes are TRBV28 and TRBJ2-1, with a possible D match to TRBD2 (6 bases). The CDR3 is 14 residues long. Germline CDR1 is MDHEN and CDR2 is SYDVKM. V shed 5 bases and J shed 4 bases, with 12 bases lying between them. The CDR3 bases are TGTGCCAGCAGTACGGGACTCTTGTACAATGAGCAGTTCTTC. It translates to CASSTGLLYNEQFF.

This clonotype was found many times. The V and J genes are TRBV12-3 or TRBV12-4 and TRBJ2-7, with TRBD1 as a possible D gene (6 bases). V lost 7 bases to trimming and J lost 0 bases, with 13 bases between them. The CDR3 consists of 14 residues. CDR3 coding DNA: TGTGCCAGCAAACTGGACAGTCCCTCCTACGAGCAGTACTTC. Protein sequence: CASKLDSPSYEQYF.

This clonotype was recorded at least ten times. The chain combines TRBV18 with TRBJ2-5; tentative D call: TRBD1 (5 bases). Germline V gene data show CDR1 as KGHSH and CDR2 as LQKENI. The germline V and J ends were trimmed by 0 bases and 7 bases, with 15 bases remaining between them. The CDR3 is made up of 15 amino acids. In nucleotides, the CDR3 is TGTGCCAGCTCACCACCGTTGGACATCAAGGGGACCCAGTACTTC. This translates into CASSPPLDIKGTQYF.

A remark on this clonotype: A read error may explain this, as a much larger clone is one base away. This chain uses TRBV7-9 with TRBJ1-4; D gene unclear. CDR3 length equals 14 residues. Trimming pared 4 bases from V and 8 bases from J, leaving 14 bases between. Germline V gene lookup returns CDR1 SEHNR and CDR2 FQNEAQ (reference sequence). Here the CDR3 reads CASSSPGSGEKLFF. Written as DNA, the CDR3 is TGTGCCAGCAGCTCTCCGGGGTCTGGGGAAAAACTGTTTTTT.

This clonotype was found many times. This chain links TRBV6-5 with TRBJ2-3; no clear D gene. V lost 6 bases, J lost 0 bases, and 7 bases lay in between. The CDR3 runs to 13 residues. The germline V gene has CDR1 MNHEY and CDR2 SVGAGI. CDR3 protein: CASSPFSTDTQYF. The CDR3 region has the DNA TGTGCCAGCAGCCCATTTAGCACAGATACGCAGTATTTT.

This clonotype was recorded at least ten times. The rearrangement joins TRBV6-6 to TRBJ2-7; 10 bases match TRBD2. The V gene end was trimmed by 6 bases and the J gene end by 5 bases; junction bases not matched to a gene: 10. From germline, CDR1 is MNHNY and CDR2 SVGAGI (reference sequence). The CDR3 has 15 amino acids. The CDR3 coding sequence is TGTGCCAGCAGCAATACCGGGACTAGCGCTAACGAGCAGTACTTC. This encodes CASSNTGTSANEQYF.

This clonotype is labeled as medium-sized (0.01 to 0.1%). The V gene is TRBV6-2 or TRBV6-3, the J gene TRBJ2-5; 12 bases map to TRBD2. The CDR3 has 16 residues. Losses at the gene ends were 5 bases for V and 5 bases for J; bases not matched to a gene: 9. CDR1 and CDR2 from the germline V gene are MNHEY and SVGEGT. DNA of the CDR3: TGTGCCAGCAGTCCGCAGACTAGCGGGGGTCGGGAGACCCAGTACTTC. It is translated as CASSPQTSGGRETQYF.

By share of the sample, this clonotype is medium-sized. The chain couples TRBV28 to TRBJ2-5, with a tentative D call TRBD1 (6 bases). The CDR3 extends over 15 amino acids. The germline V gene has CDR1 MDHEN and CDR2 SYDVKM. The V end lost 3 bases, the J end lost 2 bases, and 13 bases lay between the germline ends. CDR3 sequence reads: CASSFRGYEQETQYF. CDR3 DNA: TGTGCCAGCAGTTTCAGGGGTTACGAACAAGAGACCCAGTACTTC.

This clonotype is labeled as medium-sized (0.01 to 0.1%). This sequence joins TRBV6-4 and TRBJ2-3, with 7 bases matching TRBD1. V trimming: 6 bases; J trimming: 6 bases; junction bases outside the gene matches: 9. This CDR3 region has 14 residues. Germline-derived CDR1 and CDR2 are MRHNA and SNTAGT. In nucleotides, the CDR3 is TGTGCCAGCAGAGCAGGACAGGATGGGGATACGCAGTATTTT. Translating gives CASRAGQDGDTQYF.

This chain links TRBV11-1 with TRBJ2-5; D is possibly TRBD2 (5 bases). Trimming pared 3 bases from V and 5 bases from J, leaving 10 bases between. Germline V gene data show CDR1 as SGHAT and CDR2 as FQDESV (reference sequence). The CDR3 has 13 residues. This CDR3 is CASSFGLAETQYF. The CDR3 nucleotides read TGTGCCAGCAGCTTCGGTCTAGCTGAGACCCAGTACTTC.

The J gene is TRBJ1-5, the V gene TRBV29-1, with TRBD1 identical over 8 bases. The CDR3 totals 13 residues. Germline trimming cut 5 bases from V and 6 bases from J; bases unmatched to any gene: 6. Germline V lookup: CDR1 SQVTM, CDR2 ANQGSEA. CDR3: CSVQTGGGQPQHF. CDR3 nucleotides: TGCAGCGTTCAAACAGGGGGAGGTCAGCCCCAGCATTTT.

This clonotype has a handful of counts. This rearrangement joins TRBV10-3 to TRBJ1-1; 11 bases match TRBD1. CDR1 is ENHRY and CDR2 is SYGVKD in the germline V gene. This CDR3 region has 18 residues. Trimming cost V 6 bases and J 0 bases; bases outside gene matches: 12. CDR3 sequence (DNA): TGTGCCATCAGGGAGGAGGGGACAGGGGGAGTTTTGAACACTGAAGCTTTCTTT. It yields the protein CAIREEGTGGVLNTEAFF.

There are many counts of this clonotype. CDR3 sequence (DNA): TGTGCCAGCAGATCCCGTGGGGGTACGCAGTATTTT. It codes for CASRSRGGTQYF. This chain links TRBV12-3 or TRBV12-4 with TRBJ2-3; D tentatively reads TRBD1 or TRBD2 (5 bases each). The CDR3 has 12 residues. The germline V and J ends were trimmed by 6 bases and 8 bases, with 12 bases remaining between them.

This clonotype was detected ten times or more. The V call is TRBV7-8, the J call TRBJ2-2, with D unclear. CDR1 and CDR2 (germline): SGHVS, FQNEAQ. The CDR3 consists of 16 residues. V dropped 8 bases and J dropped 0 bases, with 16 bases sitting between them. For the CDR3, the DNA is TGTGCCAGCGGGCTAAGATGGGGTACGAACACCGGGGAGCTGTTTTTT. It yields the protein CASGLRWGTNTGELFF.

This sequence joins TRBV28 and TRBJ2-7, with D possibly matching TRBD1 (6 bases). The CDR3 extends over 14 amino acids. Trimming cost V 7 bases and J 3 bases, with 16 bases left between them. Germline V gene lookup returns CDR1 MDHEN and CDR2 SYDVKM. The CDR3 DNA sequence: TGTGCCAGCAACATAGGGGGTATTGGCTACGAGCAGTACTTC. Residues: CASNIGGIGYEQYF.

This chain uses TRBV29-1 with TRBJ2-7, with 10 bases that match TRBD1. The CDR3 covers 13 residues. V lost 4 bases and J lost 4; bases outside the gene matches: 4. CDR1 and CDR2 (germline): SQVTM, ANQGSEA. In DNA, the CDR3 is TGCAGCGTTGGTTGGGACAGGGGATACGAGCAGTACTTC. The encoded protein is CSVGWDRGYEQYF.